This section outlines one T cell receptor beta chain sequence together with its context. What it binds is not known. The sample is drawn from a study of blood T cells in healthy people across ages. Study-level points and caveats: Unsorted PBMCs blocked a conclusive comparison of naive and antigen-experienced cells. The fall in TCR beta diversity per million T cells was roughly linear with age.

Then a second PCR, running roughly 6 to 12 cycles, was carried out with a sample-barcoded 5' primer and a J-beta primer mix. Researchers report that each sample yielded at least 2.5 million CDR3-containing paired-end reads. MiXCR was run by TCRdb on the 5' RACE reads, yielding one entry per CDR3 protein. Of hundreds of thousands of distinct CDR3 sequences in the sample, less than 45% were seen once. The V and J ends lost 6 bases and 8 bases respectively, with 11 bases between them. The germline CDR1 and CDR2 sequences are MNHEY and SVGEGT. The CDR3 has 12 residues. The chain joins TRBV6-2 or TRBV6-3 to TRBJ2-1; D may be TRBD2 (5 bases). The sample comprised blood. This sequence originates from a man at least 80 years old in good health. The CDR3 DNA reads as TGTGCCAGCAGCACTAGTGGGTATGAGCAGTTCTTC. It specifies CASSTSGYEQFF.